One and the same sample provided the 29 T cell receptor beta chains below, sequenced in a study of OX40 agonist ivuxolimab in advanced cancers. The library came from the immunoSEQ multiplex PCR assay. The table comes from immuneACCESS by way of TCRdb, which keeps in-frame sequences with V and J called. Part of the clones is missing from these tables; in studies checked, under half for an unresolved V gene and the rest for unknown reasons. The sample includes under 85,000 clones, with roughly 86% observed a single time. Under 0.8% of the sample is in the top ten clones. This sample comprised CD4+ or CD8+ T cells sorted from blood, obtained in a trial of the OX40 agonist ivuxolimab. The origin of the receptors is an adult with an advanced solid tumor such as melanoma, head and neck, liver or kidney cancer.

The rearrangement links TRBV28 to TRBJ2-3; tentatively, D is TRBD2 (5 bases). The germline V gene encodes CDR1 MDHEN and CDR2 SYDVKM. V shed 8 bases and J shed 1 base, with 19 bases lying between them. The CDR3 spans 16 residues. In DNA form, the CDR3 reads TGTGCCAGCGGCACCTTAAGACGGGAAGGCACAGATACGCAGTATTTT. This gives the protein CASGTLRREGTDTQYF.

This chain uses TRBV5-5 with TRBJ2-5; no reliable D call. The ends were cut back, 5 bases at V and 3 bases at J, with 17 bases in the middle. Germline lookup yields CDR1 SGHKS and CDR2 YYEKEE (reference sequence). The length of the CDR3 is 15 residues. CDR3 sequence: CASRHTTGVEETQYF. CDR3 DNA sequence: TGTGCCAGCAGGCATACAACTGGGGTGGAAGAGACCCAGTACTTC.

This chain links TRBV28 with TRBJ2-5; D is uncertain. This CDR3 region has 12 residues. Trimming took 6 bases from V and 0 from J, leaving 5 bases between them. From germline, CDR1 is MDHEN and CDR2 SYDVKM. The CDR3 reads CASSLNQETQYF. DNA for the CDR3: TGTGCCAGCAGCCTAAACCAAGAGACCCAGTACTTC.

This clone was detected only once. The genes are TRBV6-6 and TRBJ2-3; D unclear. The CDR3 extends over 11 amino acids. Trimming shortened V by 4 bases and J by 5 bases, and 4 bases separated the two germline ends. Germline V gene lookup returns CDR1 MNHNY and CDR2 SVGAGI (reference sequence). CDR3 DNA: TGTGCCAGCAGTTTAGAAGATACGCAGTATTTT. It specifies CASSLEDTQYF.

The V call is TRBV6-5, the J call TRBJ2-5, with D unresolved. The V and J ends lost 0 bases and 1 base respectively, with 9 bases between them. The CDR3 is made up of 15 amino acids. Germline CDR1 MNHEY, CDR2 SVGAGI. The CDR3 loop reads CASSYSNRLQETQYF. The CDR3 region has the DNA TGTGCCAGCAGTTACTCGAATAGACTCCAAGAGACCCAGTACTTC.

Concerning this clone: Other nucleotide sequences in the sample specify the same CDR3. The chain has TRBV7-2 and TRBJ2-5; 10 nucleotides line up with TRBD1. Trimming took 5 bases from V and 5 from J; bases not matched to a gene: 8. Germline loops: CDR1 SGHTA, CDR2 FQGNSA. This CDR3 is 15 amino acids long. CDR3 amino acids: CASSPQTGGAETQYF. The CDR3 nucleotides are TGTGCCAGCAGCCCCCAGACAGGGGGCGCGGAGACCCAGTACTTC. Looking up the rest from reference TRBV7-2 and TRBJ2-5 gives the full variable domain: GAGVSQSPSNKVTEKGKDVELRCDPISGHTALYWYRQSLGQGLEFLIYFQGNSAPDKSGLPSDRFSAERTGGSVSTLTIQRTQQEDSAVYLCASSPQTGGAETQYFGPGTRLLVL.

The chain combines TRBV5-1 with TRBJ2-7, with a weak D call TRBD1 (8 bases). The CDR3 runs to 16 residues. From germline, CDR1 is SGHRS and CDR2 YFSETQ. Trimming left V 5 bases short and J 2 bases short, with 20 bases between. The CDR3 nucleotides read TGCGCCAGCAGGAAGGGGGGGACAGGAAGCCCCTACGAGCAGTACTTC. It codes for CASRKGGTGSPYEQYF.

This rearrangement joins TRBV6-6 to TRBJ1-4, with D uncertain. The germline CDR1 and CDR2 sequences are MNHNY and SVGAGI (reference sequence). The CDR3 has 15 residues. V was trimmed by 4 bases and J by 4 bases, leaving 13 bases between them. In DNA, the CDR3 is TGTGCCAGCAGTTCCCCGGGGTCGAGTAATGAAAAACTGTTTTTT. Translating gives CASSSPGSSNEKLFF.

The chain joins TRBV7-2 to TRBJ1-1; TRBD1 is a possible D gene (5 bases). This CDR3 contains 13 residues. Germline V gene lookup returns CDR1 SGHTA and CDR2 FQGNSA. V was trimmed by 5 bases and J by 8 bases, leaving 15 bases between them. The CDR3 sequence: CASSPQPGLEAFF. For the CDR3, the DNA is TGTGCCAGCAGCCCTCAACCGGGACTGGAAGCTTTCTTT.

The V and J genes are TRBV5-1 and TRBJ1-4; D is perhaps TRBD1 (6 bases). The ends were cut back, 1 base at V and 11 bases at J, with 18 bases in the middle. The CDR3 spans 15 residues. Germline CDR1 SGHRS, CDR2 YFSETQ. CDR3 coding DNA: TGCGCCAGCAGCTTGAAACAGGGTCGTGTCGAGAAACTGTTTTTT. This codes for CASSLKQGRVEKLFF.

The chain carries TRBV6-5 and TRBJ2-1; the D gene is possibly TRBD1 (6 bases). Trimming pared 4 bases from V and 7 bases from J, leaving 17 bases between. The CDR3 has 15 residues. Germline CDR1 and CDR2: MNHEY and SVGAGI. This chain's CDR3 is CASSSSWGLPNEQFF. The DNA for the CDR3 is TGTGCCAGCAGTTCGTCCTGGGGGCTACCTAATGAGCAGTTCTTC.

This sequence joins TRBV7-9 and TRBJ1-1; no clear D. V lost 1 base and J lost 4, with 10 bases in between. Per germline, CDR1 SEHNR and CDR2 FQNEAQ (reference sequence). There are 14 residues in the CDR3. In nucleotides, the CDR3 is TGTGCCAGCAGCTTAGGCGAGGCGCGCACTGAAGCTTTCTTT. It codes for CASSLGEARTEAFF.

Comment on this clone: The junction departs from germline at one end; a sequencing error may be responsible. The chain uses TRBV10-3 and TRBJ1-1, with D perhaps TRBD1 (5 bases). CDR3 length: 16 residues. CDR1 and CDR2 (germline): ENHRY, SYGVKD. The CDR3 spells CATSESIQGTNTEAFF. In DNA, the CDR3 is TGTGCCACCAGTGAGTCAATTCAGGGTACGAACACTGAAGCTTTCTTT.

This chain connects TRBV11-2 to TRBJ2-3, with D perhaps matching TRBD1 (5 bases). The CDR3 is 14 amino acids. Trimming shortened V by 1 base and J by 3 bases, and 8 bases separated the two germline ends. Germline CDR1 and CDR2: SGHAT and FQNNGV. CDR3 DNA: TGTGCCAGCAGCTTAGGGGGCTGGACAGATACGCAGTATTTT. This translates into CASSLGGWTDTQYF.

The chain carries TRBV29-1 and TRBJ2-7, with 10 positions matching TRBD2. The CDR3 has 15 amino acids. Germline V gene data show CDR1 as SQVTM and CDR2 as ANQGSEA. The junction had 7 bases not matched to a gene; V was cut back by 5 bases and J by 0 bases. CDR3: CSVLKLAGISYEQYF. The CDR3 region has the DNA TGCAGCGTTCTCAAACTAGCGGGGATCTCCTACGAGCAGTACTTC.

The rearrangement joins TRBV28 to TRBJ2-7; TRBD1 might be the D (5 bases). The length of the CDR3 is 18 residues. CDR1 is MDHEN and CDR2 is SYDVKM in the germline V gene. Between the trimmed V and J ends, which lost 10 bases and 7 bases, there was a span of 35 bases. CDR3 loop: CATPRALPAAVGAFEQYF. In DNA form, the CDR3 reads TGTGCCACTCCCCGGGCTCTCCCTGCGGCGGTTGGGGCGTTTGAGCAGTACTTC.

This chain connects TRBV6-6 to TRBJ1-1; TRBD1 aligns across 10 bases. Germline trimming cut 2 bases from V and 3 bases from J; bases unmatched to any gene: 3. The CDR3 runs 15 residues. Germline loops: CDR1 MNHNY, CDR2 SVGAGI (reference sequence). This CDR3 reads CASSYPGQGDTEAFF. The CDR3 DNA is TGTGCCAGCAGTTACCCCGGACAGGGGGACACTGAAGCTTTCTTT.

The rearrangement uses TRBV15 and TRBJ2-5; perhaps TRBD2 as D (6 bases). This CDR3 comprises 15 residues. Germline-derived CDR1 and CDR2 are LNHNV and YYDKDF (reference sequence). V lost 3 bases, J lost 0 bases, and 11 bases lay in between. CDR3 protein: CATSRAAGYQETQYF. The CDR3, as DNA: TGTGCCACCAGCAGGGCCGCGGGGTACCAAGAGACCCAGTACTTC.

The chain combines TRBV2 with TRBJ2-2; D gene ambiguous. The CDR3 length is 11 residues. Trimming cost V 2 bases and J 5 bases, with 0 bases left between them. Germline loops: CDR1 SNHLY, CDR2 FYNNEI. The CDR3 nucleotides read TGTGCCAGCAGTGAAACCGGGGAGCTGTTTTTT. This codes for CASSETGELFF.

The V call is TRBV7-3, the J call TRBJ2-7; no firm D call. This CDR3 is 15 amino acids long. In germline, CDR1 is SGHTA, CDR2 FQGTGA. The ends were cut back, 3 bases at V and 7 bases at J, with 19 bases in the middle. The CDR3 bases are TGTGCCAGCAGCTTTGGCCCGCTCCCGGCCACTGAGCAGTACTTC. Residues: CASSFGPLPATEQYF.

The rearrangement uses TRBV7-9 and TRBJ1-2; unclear D gene. The germline V and J ends were trimmed by 5 bases and 7 bases, with 17 bases remaining between them. Germline V CDR1 and CDR2: SEHNR, FQNEAQ (reference sequence). The CDR3 is 14 amino acids. The CDR3 loop is CASSLPESPSGYTF. The CDR3 region has the DNA TGTGCCAGCAGCCTTCCTGAAAGCCCGAGTGGCTACACCTTC.

The chain employs TRBV6-1 and TRBJ1-2; D perhaps matches TRBD1 (5 bases). V was cut by 0 bases and J by 8 bases, with 10 bases left in between. The CDR3 is made up of 13 amino acids. The V gene's germline CDR1 is MNHNS and CDR2 SASEGT. The CDR3 sequence is CASSEAGQGGYTF. In nucleotides, the CDR3 is TGTGCCAGCAGTGAAGCGGGGCAGGGCGGCTACACCTTC.

The rearrangement links TRBV19 to TRBJ2-7; 10 positions agree with TRBD1. J was trimmed by 0 bases and V by 9 bases; bases with no gene match: 5. Germline V gives CDR1 LNHDA, CDR2 SQIVND (reference sequence). This CDR3 region has 14 residues. CDR3 in amino acids: CASAGTGDSYEQYF. CDR3 nucleotides: TGTGCCAGCGCCGGGACAGGGGACTCCTACGAGCAGTACTTC.

J is TRBJ2-2 and V is TRBV28; D is perhaps TRBD1 or TRBD2 (5 bases each). The V end was cut by 2 bases, the J end by 5 bases, with 12 bases between. The CDR3 is made up of 15 amino acids. Germline CDR1 and CDR2: MDHEN and SYDVKM. The CDR3 coding sequence is TGTGCCAGCAGTTTACCCGGAGAGGGGACCGGGGAGCTGTTTTTT. Encoded protein: CASSLPGEGTGELFF.

The genes are TRBV6-5 and TRBJ2-7; D gene unclear. V lost 6 bases, J lost 3 bases, and 9 bases lay in between. This CDR3 contains 12 residues. Per the germline V gene, CDR1 is MNHEY and CDR2 is SVGAGI. CDR3 DNA: TGTGCCAGCAGGAATCCGGGCTACGAGCAGTACTTC. Amino acid sequence: CASRNPGYEQYF.

By share, this clone ranks as medium-sized. The CDR3 DNA sequence: TGCGCCAGCAGCTTGGATGGACAGGGGAACCGCGAGCAGTACTTC. Its translation is CASSLDGQGNREQYF. The V call is TRBV5-1, the J call TRBJ2-7; 9 nucleotides line up with TRBD1. The CDR3 runs 15 residues. Germline V gene lookup returns CDR1 SGHRS and CDR2 YFSETQ. With 0 bases clipped from V and 6 bases from J, the junction kept 7 bases outside the gene matches. Using reference TRBV5-1 and TRBJ2-7 for the parts outside the CDR3, the full variable domain is KAGVTQTPRYLIKTRGQQVTLSCSPISGHRSVSWYQQTPGQGLQFLFEYFSETQRNKGNFPGRFSGRQFSNSRSEMNVSTLELGDSALYLCASSLDGQGNREQYFGPGTRLTVT.

With regard to this clone: Other DNA sequences of this sample code for an identical CDR3. The CDR3 spells CASSEEGGVLSSDTQYF. The CDR3 DNA is TGTGCCAGCAGTGAAGAGGGGGGGGTTCTGTCTTCAGATACGCAGTATTTT. V usage is TRBV2 and J usage is TRBJ2-3; D may be TRBD2 (7 bases). The V end lost 1 base, the J end lost 4 bases, and 18 bases lay between the germline ends. CDR1 is SNHLY and CDR2 is FYNNEI in the germline V gene. The CDR3 extends over 17 amino acids.

The chain couples TRBV5-1 to TRBJ1-1; D not certain. The CDR3 consists of 13 residues. The germline V gene encodes CDR1 SGHRS and CDR2 YFSETQ. Trimming cost V 1 base and J 3 bases, with 7 bases left between them. CDR3 in amino acids: CASSLRGDTEAFF. For the CDR3, the DNA is TGCGCCAGCAGCTTGCGGGGTGACACTGAAGCTTTCTTT.

This clone was seen a few times. This chain connects TRBV18 to TRBJ2-1; 8 positions match TRBD1. CDR1 is KGHSH, CDR2 LQKENI, per germline. The CDR3 is 17 amino acids. The V and J ends lost 6 bases and 0 bases, in that order; junction bases with no gene match: 10. The CDR3 here is CASSYGRTGSSYNEQFF. The DNA for the CDR3 is TGTGCCAGCTCCTACGGCAGGACAGGGAGCTCCTACAATGAGCAGTTCTTC.